This T cell receptor beta chain was sequenced in a study of T cells in localized non-small cell lung cancer. Trimming took off 5 bases at V and 4 bases at J, with 8 bases between the two ends. This CDR3 comprises 12 residues. This table comes from immunoSEQ multiplex PCR, and its TCRdb copy is limited to in-frame clones, with some not included. In the table there are 25,000 to 30,000 clones, under 95% of which are singletons. The clonotype originates from a female donor older than 55 with stage I lung adenocarcinoma. Here the sequenced sample was peripheral blood, taken before any cancer treatment. The chain carries TRBV23-1 and TRBJ1-2; unclear D gene. Being an ORF, TRBV23-1 has a function that is uncertain. The DNA of the CDR3 is TGCGCCAGCAGTAGAAAGACCTATGGCTACACCTTC. Encoded protein: CASSRKTYGYTF.